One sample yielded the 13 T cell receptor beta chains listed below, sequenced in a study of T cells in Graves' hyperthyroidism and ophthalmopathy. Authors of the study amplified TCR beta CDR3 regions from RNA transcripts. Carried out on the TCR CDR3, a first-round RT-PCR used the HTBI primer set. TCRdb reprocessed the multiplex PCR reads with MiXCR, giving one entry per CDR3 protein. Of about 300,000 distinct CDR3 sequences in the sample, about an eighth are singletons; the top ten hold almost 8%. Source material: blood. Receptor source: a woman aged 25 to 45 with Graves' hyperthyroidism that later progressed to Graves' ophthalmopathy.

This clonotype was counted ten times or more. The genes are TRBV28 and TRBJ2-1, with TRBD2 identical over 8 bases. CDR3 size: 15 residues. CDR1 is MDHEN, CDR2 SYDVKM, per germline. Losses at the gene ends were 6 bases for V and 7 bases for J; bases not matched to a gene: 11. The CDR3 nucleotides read TGTGCCAGCAGACCTAGCGGGCCGAACAAGAATGAGCAGTTCTTC. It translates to CASRPSGPNKNEQFF.

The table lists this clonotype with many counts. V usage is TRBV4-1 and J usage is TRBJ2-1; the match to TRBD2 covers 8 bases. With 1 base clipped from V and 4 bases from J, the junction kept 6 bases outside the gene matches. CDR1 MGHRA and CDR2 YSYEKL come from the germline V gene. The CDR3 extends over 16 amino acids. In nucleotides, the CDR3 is TGCGCCAGCAGCCAAGGGCGTAGCGGGACGTACAATGAGCAGTTCTTC. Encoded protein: CASSQGRSGTYNEQFF.

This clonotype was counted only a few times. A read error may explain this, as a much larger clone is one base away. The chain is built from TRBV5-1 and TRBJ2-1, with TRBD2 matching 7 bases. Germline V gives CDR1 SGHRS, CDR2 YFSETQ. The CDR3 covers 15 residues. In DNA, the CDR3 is TGCGCCAGCAGCTTGGGGGCGGGAGCACACAATGAGCAGTCCTTC. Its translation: CASSLGAGAHNEQSF.

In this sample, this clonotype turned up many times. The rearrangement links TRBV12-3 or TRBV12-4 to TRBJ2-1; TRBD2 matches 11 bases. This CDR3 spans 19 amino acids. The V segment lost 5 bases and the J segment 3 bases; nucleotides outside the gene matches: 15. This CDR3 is CASSDRGTTSGVIYNEQFF. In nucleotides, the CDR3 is TGTGCCAGCAGTGACCGGGGTACGACTAGCGGGGTGATCTACAATGAGCAGTTCTTC.

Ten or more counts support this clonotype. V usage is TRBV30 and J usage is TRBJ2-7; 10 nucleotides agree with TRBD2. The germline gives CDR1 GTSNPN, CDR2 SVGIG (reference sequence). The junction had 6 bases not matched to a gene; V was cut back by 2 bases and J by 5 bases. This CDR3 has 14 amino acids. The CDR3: CAWSSSGSKNEQYF. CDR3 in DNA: TGTGCCTGGAGTTCTAGCGGGAGCAAAAACGAGCAGTACTTC.

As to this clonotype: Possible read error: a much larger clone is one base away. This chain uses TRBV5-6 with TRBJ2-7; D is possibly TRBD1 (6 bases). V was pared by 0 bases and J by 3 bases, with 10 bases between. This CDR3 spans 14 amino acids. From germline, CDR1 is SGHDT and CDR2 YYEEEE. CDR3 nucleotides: TGTGCCAGCAGCTTGGTGAGGACAGACTACGAGCAGTACTTC. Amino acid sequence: CASSLVRTDYEQYF. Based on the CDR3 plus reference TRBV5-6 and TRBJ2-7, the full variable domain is DAGVTQSPTHLIKTRGQQVTLRCSPKSGHDTVSWYQQALGQGPQFIFQYYEEEERQRGNFPDRFSGHQFPNYSSELNVNALLLGDSALYLCASSLVRTDYEQYFGPGTRLTVT.

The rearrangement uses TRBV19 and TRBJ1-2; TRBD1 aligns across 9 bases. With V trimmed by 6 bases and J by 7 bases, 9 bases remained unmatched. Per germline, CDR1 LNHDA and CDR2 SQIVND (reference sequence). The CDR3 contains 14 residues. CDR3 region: CASSRDRELGGYTF. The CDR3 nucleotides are TGTGCCAGTAGCCGGGACAGGGAGTTAGGTGGCTACACCTTC.

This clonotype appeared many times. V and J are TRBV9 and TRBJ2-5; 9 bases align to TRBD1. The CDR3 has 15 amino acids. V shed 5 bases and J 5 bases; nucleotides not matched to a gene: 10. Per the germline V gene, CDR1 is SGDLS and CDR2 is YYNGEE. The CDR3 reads CASRLDRGSLETQYF. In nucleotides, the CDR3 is TGTGCCAGCAGACTGGACAGGGGAAGTTTGGAGACCCAGTACTTC.

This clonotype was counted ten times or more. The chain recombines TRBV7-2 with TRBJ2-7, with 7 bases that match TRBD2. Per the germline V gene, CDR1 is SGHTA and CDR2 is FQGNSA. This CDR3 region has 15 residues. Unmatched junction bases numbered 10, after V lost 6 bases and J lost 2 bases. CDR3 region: CASSPAVGRAYEQYF. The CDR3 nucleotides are TGTGCCAGCAGTCCGGCGGTGGGGAGGGCCTACGAGCAGTACTTC.

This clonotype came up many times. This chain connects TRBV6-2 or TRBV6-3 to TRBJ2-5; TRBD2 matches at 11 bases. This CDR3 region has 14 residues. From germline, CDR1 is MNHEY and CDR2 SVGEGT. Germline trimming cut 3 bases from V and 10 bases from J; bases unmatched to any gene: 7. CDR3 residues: CASSYPLAGANQYF. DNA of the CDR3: TGTGCCAGCAGTTATCCACTAGCGGGAGCCAACCAGTACTTC.

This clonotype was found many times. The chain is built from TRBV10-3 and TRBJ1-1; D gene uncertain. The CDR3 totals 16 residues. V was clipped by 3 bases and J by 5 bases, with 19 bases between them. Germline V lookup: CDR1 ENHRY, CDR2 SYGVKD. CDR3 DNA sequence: TGTGCCATCAGTGACTTGGGGAACGGCTGGACGACTGAAGCTTTCTTT. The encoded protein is CAISDLGNGWTTEAFF.

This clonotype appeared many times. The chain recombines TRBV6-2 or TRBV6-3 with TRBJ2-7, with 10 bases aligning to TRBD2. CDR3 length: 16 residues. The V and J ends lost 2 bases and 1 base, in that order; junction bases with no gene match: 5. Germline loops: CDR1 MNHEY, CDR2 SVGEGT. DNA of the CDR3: TGTGCCAGCAGTTACCCTCTAGCGGGAGTATCCTACGAGCAGTACTTC. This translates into CASSYPLAGVSYEQYF.

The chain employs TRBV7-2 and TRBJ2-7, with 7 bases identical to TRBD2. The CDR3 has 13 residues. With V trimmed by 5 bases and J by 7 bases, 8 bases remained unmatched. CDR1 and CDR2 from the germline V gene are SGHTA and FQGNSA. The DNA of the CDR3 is TGTGCCAGCAGCCTAGACTTAGCGGGTGAGCAGTACTTC. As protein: CASSLDLAGEQYF. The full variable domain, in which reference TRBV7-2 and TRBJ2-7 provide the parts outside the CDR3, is GAGVSQSPSNKVTEKGKDVELRCDPISGHTALYWYRQSLGQGLEFLIYFQGNSAPDKSGLPSDRFSAERTGGSVSTLTIQRTQQEDSAVYLCASSLDLAGEQYFGPGTRLTVT.